This T cell receptor (beta chain) derives from a study of cytomegalovirus exposure and HLA in healthy donors. A remark on this clone: Its specificity is not known.

Study-wide results and limits: Reportedly, a later analysis found an Asian-associated ancestry cluster had fewer N-insertions than the roughly 700-donor mean.

PCR was performed using 60 Vbeta and 13 Jbeta primers. Using immunoSEQ multiplex PCR, the repertoire was profiled, and TCRdb retains in-frame clones only, with some absent. Among more than 110,000 clones listed, 75% to 90% were seen once. The CDR3 is made up of 14 amino acids. Trimming pared 1 base from V and 1 base from J, leaving 7 bases between. Germline-derived CDR1 and CDR2 are KGHSH and LQKENI. V gene TRBV18 combines with J gene TRBJ1-2, with D hard to call. Sequencing was carried out using PBMCs. The TCR comes from a female donor in good health and CMV-seronegative. CDR3 DNA sequence: TGTGCCAGCTCACCACAGGGAGATAACTATGGCTACACCTTC. Translating gives CASSPQGDNYGYTF.